Given below is one T cell receptor beta chain in context. The sample is drawn from a study of T-cell memory formation after mild COVID-19. The CDR3 sequence is 17 residues long. V was pared by 0 bases and J by 3 bases, with 6 bases of the junction left unmatched. Germline V gene lookup returns CDR1 SGHTA and CDR2 FQGTGA. MiXCR, applied by TCRdb to the 5' RACE reads, yields one record per CDR3 protein. The sample has approximately 300,000 distinct CDR3 sequences, about 16% seen once. The chain has TRBV7-3 and TRBJ2-2; TRBD1 matches 8 bases. The sample taken for sequencing was PBMCs or a T cell subset sorted from them (not recorded which). The receptor was derived from a man younger than 30 who had mild COVID-19 (a few samples of this study predate the infection). Cell type and time point are not known. CDR3 residues: CASSLTPDRAYTGELFF. The CDR3 DNA reads as TGTGCCAGCAGCTTAACGCCGGACAGGGCTTACACCGGGGAGCTGTTTTTT.